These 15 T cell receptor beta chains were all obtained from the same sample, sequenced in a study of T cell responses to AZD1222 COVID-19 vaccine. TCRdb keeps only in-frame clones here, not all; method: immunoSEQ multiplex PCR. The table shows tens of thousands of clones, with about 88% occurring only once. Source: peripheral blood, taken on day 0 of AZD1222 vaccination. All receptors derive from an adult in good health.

The CDR3 loop is CASSEFWGEQYF. In DNA, the CDR3 is TGTGCCAGCAGTGAATTCTGGGGCGAGCAGTACTTC. The chain carries TRBV6-1 and TRBJ2-7; D call uncertain. Germline assignment: CDR1 MNHNS and CDR2 SASEGT. V lost 2 bases, J lost 6 bases, and 8 bases lay in between. This CDR3 has 12 amino acids.

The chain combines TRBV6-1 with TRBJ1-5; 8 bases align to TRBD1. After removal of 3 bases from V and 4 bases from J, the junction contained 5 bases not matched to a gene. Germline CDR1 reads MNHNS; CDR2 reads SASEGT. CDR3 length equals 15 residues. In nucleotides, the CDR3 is TGTGCCAGCAGTGAGACAGGGGCCGCTAATCAGCCCCAGCATTTT. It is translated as CASSETGAANQPQHF.

Here the CDR3 reads CASSPLTSQGAFF. The CDR3 region has the DNA TGTGCCAGCTCACCATTGACCTCGCAGGGAGCTTTCTTT. The chain has TRBV18 and TRBJ1-1, with D maybe TRBD1 (5 bases). Looked up from germline, CDR1 is KGHSH and CDR2 is LQKENI. Trimming took 2 bases from V and 10 from J, leaving 14 bases between them. The CDR3 extends over 13 amino acids.

In nucleotides, the CDR3 is TGTGCCAGTAGTATCTGGACAGGGAGGAGTAATTCACCCCTCCACTTT. Translating gives CASSIWTGRSNSPLHF. V gene TRBV19 combines with J gene TRBJ1-6; 8 bases match TRBD1. Germline V gives CDR1 LNHDA, CDR2 SQIVND (reference sequence). The junction had 7 bases not matched to a gene; V was cut back by 3 bases and J by 6 bases. The CDR3 contains 16 residues.

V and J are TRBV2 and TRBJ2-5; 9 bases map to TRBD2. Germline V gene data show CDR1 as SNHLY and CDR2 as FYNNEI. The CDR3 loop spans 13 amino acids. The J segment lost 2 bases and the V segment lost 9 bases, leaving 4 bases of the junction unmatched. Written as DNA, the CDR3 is TGTGCCAGTGGACTAGCGTTACAAGAGACCCAGTACTTC. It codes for CASGLALQETQYF.

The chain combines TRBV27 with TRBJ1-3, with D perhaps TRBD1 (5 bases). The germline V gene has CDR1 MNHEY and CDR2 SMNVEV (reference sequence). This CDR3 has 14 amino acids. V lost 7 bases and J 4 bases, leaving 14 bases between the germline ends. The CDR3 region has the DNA TGTGCCAGCAAGAAAAGGGGCTTCGGAAACACCATATATTTT. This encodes CASKKRGFGNTIYF.

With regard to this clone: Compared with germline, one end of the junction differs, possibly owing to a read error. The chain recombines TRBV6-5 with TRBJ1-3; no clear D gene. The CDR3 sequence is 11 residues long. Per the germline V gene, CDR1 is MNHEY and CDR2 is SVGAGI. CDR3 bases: TGTGCCAGCAGTTACGTGTCAGATATTAAATTT. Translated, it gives CASSYVSDIKF.

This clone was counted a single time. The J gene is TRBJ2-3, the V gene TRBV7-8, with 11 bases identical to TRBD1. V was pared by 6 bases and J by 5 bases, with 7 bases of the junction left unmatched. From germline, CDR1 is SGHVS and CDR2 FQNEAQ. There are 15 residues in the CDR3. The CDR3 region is CASSPPGQGVDTQYF. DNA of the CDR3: TGTGCCAGCAGTCCGCCGGGACAGGGGGTAGATACGCAGTATTTT.

Written as DNA, the CDR3 is TGTGCCAGCAGCCAAGATTCCCTCTACGAGCAGTACTTC. Protein sequence: CASSQDSLYEQYF. The rearrangement links TRBV3-1 (or the pseudogene TRBV3-2) to TRBJ2-7; D unclear. Germline CDR1 LGHDT, CDR2 YNNKEL (reference sequence). Trimming took off 0 bases at V and 3 bases at J, with 6 bases between the two ends. The CDR3 contains 13 residues.

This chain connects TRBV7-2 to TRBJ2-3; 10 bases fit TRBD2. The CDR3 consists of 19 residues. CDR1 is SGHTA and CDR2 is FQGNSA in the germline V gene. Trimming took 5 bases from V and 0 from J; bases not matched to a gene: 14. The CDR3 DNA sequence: TGTGCCAGCAGCCAAGGAGCTAGCGGGGGCCGAGCTAGCACAGATACGCAGTATTTT. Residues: CASSQGASGGRASTDTQYF.

The CDR3 spells CASSIEGSPLHF. For the CDR3, the DNA is TGTGCCAGTAGTATAGAGGGGTCACCCCTCCACTTT. The J gene is TRBJ1-6, the V gene TRBV19; D is unclear. Germline values: CDR1 LNHDA, CDR2 SQIVND (reference sequence). The V end was cut by 0 bases, the J end by 10 bases, with 4 bases between. This CDR3 is built from 12 residues.

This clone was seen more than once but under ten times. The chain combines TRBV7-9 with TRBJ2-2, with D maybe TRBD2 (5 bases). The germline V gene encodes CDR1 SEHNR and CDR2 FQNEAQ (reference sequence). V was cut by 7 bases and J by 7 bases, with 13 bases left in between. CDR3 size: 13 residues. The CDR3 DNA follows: TGTGCCAGCACCCATGAGGGCAGCGGGGAGCTGTTTTTT. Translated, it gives CASTHEGSGELFF.

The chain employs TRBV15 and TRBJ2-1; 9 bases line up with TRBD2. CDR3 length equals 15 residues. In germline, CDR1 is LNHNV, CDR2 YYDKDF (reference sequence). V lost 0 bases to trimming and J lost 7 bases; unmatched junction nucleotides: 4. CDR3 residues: CATSRDLAGANEQFF. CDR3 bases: TGTGCCACCAGCAGAGATTTAGCGGGAGCAAATGAGCAGTTCTTC.

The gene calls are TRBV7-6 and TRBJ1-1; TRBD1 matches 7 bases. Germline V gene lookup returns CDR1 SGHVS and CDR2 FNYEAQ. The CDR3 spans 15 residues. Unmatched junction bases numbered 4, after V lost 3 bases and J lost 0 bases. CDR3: CASSFRTGLNTEAFF. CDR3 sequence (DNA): TGTGCCAGCAGCTTCCGGACAGGCCTGAACACTGAAGCTTTCTTT.

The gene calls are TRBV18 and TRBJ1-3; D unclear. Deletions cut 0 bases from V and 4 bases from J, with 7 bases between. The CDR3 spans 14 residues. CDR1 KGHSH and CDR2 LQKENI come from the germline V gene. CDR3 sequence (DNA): TGTGCCAGCTCACCACCGAACCACGGAAACACCATATATTTT. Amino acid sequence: CASSPPNHGNTIYF.